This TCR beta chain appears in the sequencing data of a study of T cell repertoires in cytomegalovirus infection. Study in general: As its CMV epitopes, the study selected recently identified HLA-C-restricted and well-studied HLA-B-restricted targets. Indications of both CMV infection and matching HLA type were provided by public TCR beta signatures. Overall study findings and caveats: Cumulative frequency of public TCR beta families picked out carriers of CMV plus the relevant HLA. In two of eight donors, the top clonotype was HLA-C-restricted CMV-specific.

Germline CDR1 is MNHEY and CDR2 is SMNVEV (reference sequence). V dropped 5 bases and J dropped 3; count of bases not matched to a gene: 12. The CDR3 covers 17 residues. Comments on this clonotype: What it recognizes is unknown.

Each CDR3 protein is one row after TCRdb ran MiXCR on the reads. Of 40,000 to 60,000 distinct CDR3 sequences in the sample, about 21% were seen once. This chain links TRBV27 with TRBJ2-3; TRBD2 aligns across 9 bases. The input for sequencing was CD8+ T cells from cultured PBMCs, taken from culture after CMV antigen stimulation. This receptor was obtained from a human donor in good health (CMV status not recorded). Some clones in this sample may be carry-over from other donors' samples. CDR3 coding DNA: TGTGCCAGCAGTATACTTAGCGGGGGAGCTCCGACAGATACGCAGTATTTT. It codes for CASSILSGGAPTDTQYF.